Listed here are 29 T cell receptor beta chains from one sample, sequenced in a study of breast tumors, draining lymph nodes, adjacent tissues. Samples came from axillary lymph nodes draining the breast cancer. TCRdb analysed the multiplex PCR reads with MiXCR anew, one entry per CDR3 protein. The repertoire holds under 350,000 distinct CDR3 sequences, 30% to 35% seen once, with under 1.2% in the top ten. Sequenced material: axillary lymph node tissue. The origin of the receptors is a female donor with breast cancer. Some clones in this sample may be carry-over from other donors' samples.

J is TRBJ2-5 and V is TRBV6-2 or TRBV6-3, with 7 bases fitting TRBD2. CDR3 length: 12 residues. Germline CDR1 MNHEY, CDR2 SVGEGT. J was trimmed by 7 bases and V by 6 bases; bases with no gene match: 5. Written as DNA, the CDR3 is TGTGCCAGCAGCTCCCCTAGCGGGACCCAGTACTTC. The encoded protein is CASSSPSGTQYF.

V is TRBV4-1 and J is TRBJ2-5, with D perhaps matching TRBD1 (6 bases). Germline V gene sequence: CDR1 MGHRA, CDR2 YSYEKL. Trimming left V 4 bases short and J 4 bases short, with 19 bases between. The CDR3 has 16 amino acids. The CDR3 DNA reads TGCGCCAGCAGCCGAGGGGGAGTCTTTGGGGGAGAGACCCAGTACTTC. This encodes CASSRGGVFGGETQYF.

A remark on this clonotype: A much more abundant neighbour one base away suggests this may be a read error. This chain connects TRBV6-5 to TRBJ2-7; tentative D call: TRBD2 (6 bases). Per the germline V gene, CDR1 is MNHEY and CDR2 is SVGAGI. The CDR3 loop spans 16 amino acids. In DNA, the CDR3 is TGTGCCGGCAGCCCCCTCCCGGGAGTGGTCCCCTACGAGCAGTACTTC. This encodes CAGSPLPGVVPYEQYF.

The rearrangement uses TRBV5-5 and TRBJ2-2; maybe TRBD1 (6 bases). V was shortened by 4 bases and J by 2 bases, with 15 bases between the two germline ends. The CDR3 runs 16 residues. Germline V gene data show CDR1 as SGHKS and CDR2 as YYEKEE (reference sequence). The CDR3 nucleotides are TGTGCCAGCAGCCGTCCGACAGGCTATAACACCGGGGAGCTGTTTTTT. Translation gives CASSRPTGYNTGELFF.

There are many counts of this clonotype. The rearrangement links TRBV14 to TRBJ2-7; the D gene is possibly TRBD1 (5 bases). This CDR3 has 14 amino acids. Germline V CDR1 and CDR2: SGHDN, FVKESK. V was trimmed by 1 base and J by 2 bases, leaving 9 bases between them. The CDR3 DNA follows: TGTGCCAGCAGCCAAGGACAGAAACCCTACGAGCAGTACTTC. The encoded protein is CASSQGQKPYEQYF.

As to this clonotype: A much larger clone lies a single base off, so this may be a read error. The chain carries TRBV11-2 and TRBJ2-5; TRBD2 agrees at 9 bases. This CDR3 has 16 amino acids. The germline gives CDR1 SGHAT, CDR2 FQNNGV. Germline trimming cut 3 bases from V and 5 bases from J; bases unmatched to any gene: 10. CDR3 loop: CASSFGLATLMETQYF. DNA for the CDR3: TGTGCCAGCAGCTTCGGACTAGCGACTCTTATGGAGACCCAGTACTTC.

Ten or more counts support this clonotype. The V and J genes are TRBV29-1 and TRBJ2-3, with D hard to call. V was clipped by 4 bases and J by 7 bases, with 15 bases between them. CDR1 is SQVTM, CDR2 ANQGSEA, per germline. The CDR3 spans 13 residues. Here the CDR3 reads CSVGQGDVNTQYF. CDR3 nucleotide sequence: TGCAGCGTTGGGCAAGGAGACGTAAATACGCAGTATTTT.

This clonotype was recorded at least ten times. V is TRBV14 and J is TRBJ2-3, with a tentative D call TRBD2 (6 bases). The CDR3 is made up of 14 amino acids. Per the germline V gene, CDR1 is SGHDN and CDR2 is FVKESK. Deletions cut 5 bases from V and 2 bases from J, with 11 bases between. CDR3 sequence reads: CASSEGLFTDTQYF. The CDR3 DNA reads TGTGCCAGCAGCGAGGGACTCTTCACAGATACGCAGTATTTT.

The rearrangement links TRBV25-1 to TRBJ2-2, with 12 bases aligning to TRBD2. V dropped 8 bases and J dropped 7; count of bases not matched to a gene: 17. Per germline, CDR1 MGHDK and CDR2 SYGVNS. CDR3 length equals 18 residues. As DNA, the CDR3 is TGTGCCAGCTCTAAACCCCAACGACTAGCGGGGGTCGGCGGGGAGCTGTTTTTT. Its translation: CASSKPQRLAGVGGELFF.

At least ten counts were recorded for this clonotype. The V gene is TRBV7-9, the J gene TRBJ2-1; 10 nucleotides align to TRBD2. Per germline, CDR1 SEHNR and CDR2 FQNEAQ (reference sequence). With 5 bases clipped from V and 10 bases from J, the junction kept 11 bases outside the gene matches. This CDR3 is 15 amino acids long. CDR3 bases: TGTGCCAGCAGCGGAGCGGGAGGGCCGTTGGGCGAGCAGTTCTTC. Translated: CASSGAGGPLGEQFF. Complete variable domain (other parts from reference TRBV7-9 and TRBJ2-1): DTGVSQNPRHKITKRGQNVTFRCDPISEHNRLYWYRQTLGQGPEFLTYFQNEAQLEKSRLLSDRFSAERPKGSFSTLEIQRTEQGDSAMYLCASSGAGGPLGEQFFGPGTRLTVL.

With regard to this clonotype: A much larger clone lies one base from this, so it may be a read error. The chain recombines TRBV11-2 with TRBJ2-1; D unresolved. Germline V gene data show CDR1 as SGHAT and CDR2 as FQNNGV. The CDR3 is 14 amino acids. As DNA, the CDR3 is TGTGCCAGCAGGGGTCCGGTCTCCTACAATGGGCAGTTCTTC. This sequence encodes CASRGPVSYNGQFF.

This clonotype was seen only a few times. A clone one base away is much larger, so this may be a read error. The chain links TRBV9 to TRBJ2-1; 12 positions agree with TRBD2. The CDR3 contains 15 residues. The germline CDR1 and CDR2 sequences are SGDLS and YYNGEE. The CDR3 loop is CASSSRLAGVGEPFF. Here the CDR3 DNA reads TGTGCCAGCAGCTCAAGACTAGCGGGAGTAGGTGAGCCGTTCTTC. Filled out from reference TRBV9 and TRBJ2-1, the complete variable domain reads DSGVTQTPKHLITATGQRVTLRCSPRSGDLSVYWYQQSLDQGLQFLIQYYNGEERAKGNILERFSAQQFPDLHSELNLSSLELGDSALYFCASSSRLAGVGEPFFGPGTRLTVL.

Of note for this clonotype: The CDR3 does not end in the conserved phenylalanine or tryptophan, so this is likely a read error. The rearrangement uses TRBV2 and TRBJ2-1; 8 bases are a match to TRBD2. This CDR3 comprises 16 residues. Germline CDR1 is SNHLY and CDR2 is FYNNEI. CDR3 amino acids: CAGSPQGLVGHNEQFL. CDR3 coding DNA: TGTGCCGGCAGTCCCCAGGGACTAGTGGGACACAATGAGCAGTTCTTG.

This clonotype was observed a handful of times. J is TRBJ2-4 and V is TRBV5-6, with TRBD2 identical over 9 bases. The CDR3 is 17 residues long. Germline V gene lookup returns CDR1 SGHDT and CDR2 YYEEEE. V lost 4 bases and J lost 2; bases outside the gene matches: 10. The CDR3 is CASSQGRSGSSKNIQYF. In DNA, the CDR3 is TGTGCCAGCAGCCAAGGCCGTAGCGGGAGTTCCAAAAACATTCAGTACTTC.

This clonotype was seen ten or more times. The rearrangement uses TRBV19 and TRBJ2-1, with 7 bases that match TRBD2. Germline-derived CDR1 and CDR2 are LNHDA and SQIVND (reference sequence). CDR3 length: 16 residues. The J segment lost 7 bases and the V segment lost 5 bases, leaving 14 bases of the junction unmatched. This chain's CDR3 is CASSSQGGISGNEQFF. CDR3 in DNA: TGTGCCAGTAGTTCCCAGGGAGGGATTAGCGGGAATGAGCAGTTCTTC.

This clonotype was seen a single time. The final CDR3 position lacks the conserved phenylalanine or tryptophan, pointing to a likely read error. The chain joins TRBV6-1 to TRBJ2-2; possible D gene TRBD1, 7 bases. The CDR3 contains 14 residues. Germline CDR1 MNHNS, CDR2 SASEGT. The CDR3 loop is CASCRGGSAGGLFS. CDR3 in DNA: TGTGCCAGCTGTCGAGGGGGCAGCGCCGGGGGGCTGTTTTCT.

This clonotype was counted ten times or more. Relative to the germline gene, one junction end is altered; a read error may explain this. The chain recombines TRBV10-3 with TRBJ2-1, with TRBD2 identical over 12 bases. Looked up from germline, CDR1 is ENHRY and CDR2 is SYGVKD. The CDR3 runs to 16 residues. CDR3 nucleotide sequence: TGTGTCATCAGATCCCCTCTAGCGGGAGGGCACAATGAGCAGTTCTTC. Translated, it gives CVIRSPLAGGHNEQFF.

This clonotype has a count of ten or more. The chain combines TRBV5-4 with TRBJ2-3; no definite D call. The CDR3 extends over 13 amino acids. Trimming cost V 0 bases and J 3 bases, with 5 bases left between them. Germline V gene sequence: CDR1 SGHNT, CDR2 YYREEE (reference sequence). CDR3 sequence (DNA): TGTGCCAGCAGCTTGGTGCAGACAGATACGCAGTATTTT. This encodes CASSLVQTDTQYF.

This clonotype was picked up many times. The genes are TRBV12-3 or TRBV12-4 and TRBJ1-5; maybe TRBD1 (5 bases). Trimming stripped 6 bases from V and 6 bases from J, with 18 bases between. This CDR3 comprises 15 residues. CDR3 sequence reads: CASSFDGGGSQPQHF. CDR3 in DNA: TGTGCCAGCAGCTTCGACGGGGGAGGTAGTCAGCCCCAGCATTTT.

Details on this clonotype: In this CDR3 the conserved last residue, phenylalanine or tryptophan, is missing, so a read error is likely. The chain couples TRBV25-1 to TRBJ1-2, with D uncertain. This CDR3 comprises 13 residues. The germline CDR1 and CDR2 sequences are MGHDK and SYGVNS. As DNA, the CDR3 is TGCGCCAGCAGTGAGAATGGAGGCTATGGCTACACCTCC. Amino acids: CASSENGGYGYTS.

The J gene is TRBJ2-1, the V gene TRBV27, with a weak D call TRBD2 (6 bases). V lost 6 bases and J 6 bases, leaving 15 bases between the germline ends. CDR3 length: 14 residues. The V gene's germline CDR1 is MNHEY and CDR2 SMNVEV (reference sequence). For the CDR3, the DNA is TGTGCCAGCAGGCCGGGAGTTAGGGGCAATGAGCAGTTCTTC. It is translated as CASRPGVRGNEQFF.

This clonotype has just a few counts. The CDR3 spells CSAGGTSVPSEQYF. CDR3 coding DNA: TGCAGTGCGGGGGGGACTAGCGTACCCTCCGAGCAGTACTTC. V and J are TRBV20-1 and TRBJ2-7, with 10 positions matching TRBD2. The germline V gene encodes CDR1 DFQATT and CDR2 SNEGSKA (reference sequence). V was clipped by 6 bases and J by 6 bases; unmatched bases: 11. This CDR3 contains 14 residues.

This clonotype occurred many times. One end of the junction varies from germline; a read error may be responsible. In nucleotides, the CDR3 is TGTGCTAGCAGCTTAGAGGAGTCGGGACAGGGGGCTTTCTCAGGCAATCAGCCCCAGCATTTT. Protein product: CASSLEESGQGAFSGNQPQHF. The chain couples TRBV7-7 to TRBJ1-5; 12 bases align to TRBD1. The CDR3 runs to 21 residues. Germline CDR1 and CDR2: SSHAT and FNYEAQ (reference sequence). Together with reference TRBV7-7 and TRBJ1-5, the CDR3 gives the full variable domain: GAGVSQSPRYKVTKRGQDVTLRCDPISSHATLYWYQQALGQGPEFLTYFNYEAQPDKSGLPSDRFSAERPEGSISTLTIQRTEQRDSAMYRCASSLEESGQGAFSGNQPQHFGDGTRLSIL.

The table lists this clonotype with many counts. CDR3 protein: CSAPREIPYEQYF. DNA for the CDR3: TGCAGTGCTCCCCGGGAGATTCCCTACGAGCAGTACTTC. The V gene is TRBV20-1, the J gene TRBJ2-7; D may be TRBD2 (6 bases). V was pared by 5 bases and J by 2 bases, with 13 bases between. Germline CDR1 DFQATT, CDR2 SNEGSKA (reference sequence). The CDR3 loop spans 13 amino acids.

The sample holds many counts of this clonotype. This sequence joins TRBV20-1 and TRBJ1-2; 7 positions agree with TRBD1. Trimming cost V 4 bases and J 4 bases; bases outside gene matches: 12. From germline, CDR1 is DFQATT and CDR2 SNEGSKA (reference sequence). This CDR3 has 15 amino acids. For the CDR3, the DNA is TGCAGTGCTACCCCCGTAGACAGGGCAAGCTATGGCTACACCTTC. This gives the protein CSATPVDRASYGYTF.

As concerns this clonotype: Given a much more abundant clone one base away, this may be a read error. The chain links TRBV20-1 to TRBJ2-3; TRBD2 matches 7 bases. The CDR3 has 14 residues. V lost 6 bases, J lost 2 bases, and 8 bases stayed unmatched. Germline V gene lookup returns CDR1 DFQATT and CDR2 SNEGSKA (reference sequence). The CDR3 sequence is CSAPLGGDTDTQYF. CDR3 in DNA: TGCAGTGCGCCATTGGGGGGGGACACAGATACGCAGTATTTT.

The chain joins TRBV3-2 to TRBJ2-6; the table's D call TRBD1 went unverified against the DNA. TRBV3-2 corresponds to a pseudogene. This CDR3 is built from 18 residues. The chain's CDR3 is CASSHPPDRGRGANVLTF. CDR3 nucleotide sequence: TGTGCCAGCAGCCACCCCCCGGACAGGGGGCGGGGGGCCAACGTCCTGACTTTC.

A few counts support this clonotype. This chain uses TRBV2 with TRBJ2-7; TRBD1 might be the D (7 bases). CDR3 length: 13 residues. V was clipped by 9 bases and J by 2 bases, with 14 bases between them. Looked up from germline, CDR1 is SNHLY and CDR2 is FYNNEI. CDR3 region: CASGAGGPYEQYF. Here the CDR3 DNA reads TGTGCCAGTGGGGCAGGGGGGCCCTACGAGCAGTACTTC.

This chain uses TRBV29-1 with TRBJ1-2; weak D call: TRBD1 (6 bases). The CDR3 is 14 residues long. Deletions cut 8 bases from V and 6 bases from J, with 22 bases between. In germline, CDR1 is SQVTM, CDR2 ANQGSEA. CDR3 in amino acids: CSLKIRDTLHGYTF. The CDR3 bases are TGCAGCTTGAAGATCCGGGACACCCTTCATGGCTACACCTTC. Using reference TRBV29-1 and TRBJ1-2 for the parts outside the CDR3, the full variable domain is SAVISQKPSRDICQRGTSLTIQCQVDSQVTMMFWYRQQPGQSLTLIATANQGSEATYESGFVIDKFPISRPNLTFSTLTVSNMSPEDSSIYLCSLKIRDTLHGYTFGSGTRLTVV.